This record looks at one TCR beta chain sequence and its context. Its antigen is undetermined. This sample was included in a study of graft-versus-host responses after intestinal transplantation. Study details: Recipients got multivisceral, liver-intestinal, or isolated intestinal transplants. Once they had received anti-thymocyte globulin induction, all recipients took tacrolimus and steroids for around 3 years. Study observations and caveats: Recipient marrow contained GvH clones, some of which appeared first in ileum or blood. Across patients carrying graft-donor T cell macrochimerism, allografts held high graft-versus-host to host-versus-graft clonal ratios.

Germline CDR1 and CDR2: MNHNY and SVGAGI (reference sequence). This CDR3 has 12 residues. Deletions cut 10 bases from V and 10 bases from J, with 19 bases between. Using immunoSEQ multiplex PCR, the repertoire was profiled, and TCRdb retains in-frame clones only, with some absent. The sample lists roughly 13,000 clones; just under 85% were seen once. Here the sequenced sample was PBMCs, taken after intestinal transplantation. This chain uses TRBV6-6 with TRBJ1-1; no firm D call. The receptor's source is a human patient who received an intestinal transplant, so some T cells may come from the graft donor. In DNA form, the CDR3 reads TGTGCCACCAACCCTAATCCTTGGGGAGCTTTCTTT. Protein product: CATNPNPWGAFF.